Included here is one T cell receptor (beta chain) sequence, with context. Its specificity is unknown. Produced via immunoSEQ multiplex PCR; TCRdb's table is partial and in-frame only. The sample consists of 29,000 or so clones, 85% of them appearing once. The data are from a study of monozygotic twins with cystic fibrosis. Study conclusions and caveats: J usage was most co-twin-similar in 8 of 16 pairs, V in 13.

CDR1 and CDR2 (germline): GTSNPN, SVGIG (reference sequence). The CDR3 covers 13 residues. Trimming shortened V by 4 bases and J by 6 bases, and 15 bases separated the two germline ends. Sequenced input: blood. The receptor's source is a girl aged 2-15 years with cystic fibrosis. The chain couples TRBV30 to TRBJ1-2; tentative D call: TRBD1 (6 bases). This CDR3 reads CAWNDGGAHGYTF. The CDR3 DNA follows: TGTGCCTGGAATGACGGGGGCGCCCATGGCTACACCTTC.